Listed here are 28 T cell receptor beta chains from one sample, sequenced in a study of spatial heterogeneity in lung cancer. TCRdb called the 5' RACE reads again in MiXCR, with one record for every CDR3 protein. Here the sample spans approximately 9,500 distinct CDR3 sequences, 4.5% to 5% being singletons. The time point is: sample taken at primary tumor resection. Study conclusions and caveats: Tracking of tumor mutation counts was seen in expanded intratumoral alpha and beta TCR counts.

These receptors' antigens are unknown. Sequences were derived from lung tumor tissue, sampled at surgery. These receptors all stem from a female donor with early-stage non-small cell lung cancer.

Sample share makes this clonotype medium-sized (0.01 to 0.1%). The chain has TRBV6-4 and TRBJ1-5; no definite D call. From germline, CDR1 is MRHNA and CDR2 SNTAGT. V was pared by 4 bases and J by 5 bases, with 9 bases between. The CDR3 loop spans 13 amino acids. CDR3 loop: CASSVEEDQPQHF. CDR3 DNA: TGTGCCAGCAGTGTAGAAGAGGATCAGCCCCAGCATTTT.

By sample share, this clonotype is medium-sized. The CDR3 DNA reads TGCAGTGCGTGGCGCAGGGGTGGCGAAGCTTTCTTT. It translates to CSAWRRGGEAFF. This chain connects TRBV20-1 to TRBJ1-1, with D perhaps TRBD1 (6 bases). This CDR3 is 12 amino acids long. Trimming removed 6 bases from V and 8 bases from J, with 16 bases in between. Germline V gene lookup returns CDR1 DFQATT and CDR2 SNEGSKA (reference sequence).

This clonotype was found many times. The V gene is TRBV20-1, the J gene TRBJ2-1; TRBD2 agrees at 14 bases. The CDR3 runs to 22 residues. Germline lookup yields CDR1 DFQATT and CDR2 SNEGSKA (reference sequence). With 0 bases clipped from V and 5 bases from J, the junction kept 21 bases outside the gene matches. The CDR3 nucleotides are TGCAGTGCTAGAGATACCCTAGCGGGGACTAGCGGGAGTAGGTACCCCCACAATGAGCAGTTCTTC. Amino acids: CSARDTLAGTSGSRYPHNEQFF.

This clonotype was counted ten times or more. The chain is built from TRBV6-7 and TRBJ2-3, with 8 bases fitting TRBD2. TRBV6-7 belongs to the ORF category, with a function that is uncertain. The CDR3 runs to 16 residues. V was clipped by 6 bases and J by 2 bases; unmatched bases: 10. CDR3 DNA sequence: TGTGCCAGCAGGCTTCAGCGGGAGTGGGACACAGATACGCAGTATTTT. This gives the protein CASRLQREWDTDTQYF.

This clonotype was seen ten or more times. The V and J genes are TRBV20-1 and TRBJ2-3; D unclear. Germline CDR1 and CDR2: DFQATT and SNEGSKA (reference sequence). The CDR3 extends over 13 amino acids. Trimming took 1 base from V and 2 from J, leaving 7 bases between them. CDR3 sequence reads: CSARGGNTDTQYF. CDR3 nucleotides: TGCAGTGCTAGAGGCGGAAACACAGATACGCAGTATTTT.

This clonotype qualifies as medium-sized (0.01 to 0.1%). The rearrangement joins TRBV5-1 to TRBJ2-3, with TRBD2 matching 8 bases. Germline lookup yields CDR1 SGHRS and CDR2 YFSETQ. V was clipped by 0 bases and J by 3 bases; unmatched bases: 9. This CDR3 has 17 residues. CDR3 nucleotide sequence: TGCGCCAGCAGCTTGGGACAGCGGGAGAGCGTAACAGATACGCAGTATTTT. Translation: CASSLGQRESVTDTQYF.

In its sample, this clonotype was seen many times. V is TRBV27 and J is TRBJ2-7; 8 nucleotides line up with TRBD1. This CDR3 comprises 16 residues. Germline assignment: CDR1 MNHEY and CDR2 SMNVEV (reference sequence). J was trimmed by 3 bases and V by 5 bases; bases with no gene match: 12. CDR3 sequence (DNA): TGTGCCAGCAGTCCCTCAGGGACAGGCCGCTACTACGAGCAGTACTTC. Translating gives CASSPSGTGRYYEQYF.

In its sample, this clonotype was seen many times. V and J are TRBV11-1 and TRBJ2-1; 8 bases are shared with TRBD1. Trimming took 3 bases from V and 13 from J; bases not matched to a gene: 5. The CDR3 is 12 amino acids. Germline V gene data show CDR1 as SGHAT and CDR2 as FQDESV (reference sequence). The CDR3 here is CASSLGQAYQFF. The CDR3 nucleotides read TGTGCCAGCAGCTTGGGACAGGCTTATCAGTTCTTC. The variable domain in full, with the rest retrieved from reference TRBV11-1 and TRBJ2-1, is EAEVAQSPRYKITEKSQAVAFWCDPISGHATLYWYRQILGQGPELLVQFQDESVVDDSQLPKDRFSAERLKGVDSTLKIQPAELGDSAMYLCASSLGQAYQFFGPGTRLTVL.

This clonotype was counted many times. The chain is built from TRBV7-2 and TRBJ1-6, with a weak D call TRBD1 (5 bases). V lost 1 base to trimming and J lost 10 bases, with 14 bases between them. Germline V lookup: CDR1 SGHTA, CDR2 FQGNSA. This CDR3 region has 15 residues. The CDR3 nucleotides are TGTGCCAGCAGCTTAGAGAACAGGCCGTCCTCACCCCTCCACTTT. As protein: CASSLENRPSSPLHF.

Relative to its sample, this clonotype is medium-sized. V is TRBV5-1 and J is TRBJ2-7; the D gene is possibly TRBD1 (7 bases). This CDR3 has 14 amino acids. Germline V lookup: CDR1 SGHRS, CDR2 YFSETQ. V lost 1 base, J lost 6 bases, and 14 bases lay in between. The CDR3 protein is CASSLRQGLGEQYF. Here the CDR3 DNA reads TGCGCCAGCAGCTTGAGACAGGGACTCGGCGAGCAGTACTTC.

This clonotype appeared many times. The chain is built from TRBV7-3 and TRBJ1-1; TRBD1 is a possible D gene (6 bases). The ends were cut back, 0 bases at V and 4 bases at J, with 12 bases in the middle. Germline-derived CDR1 and CDR2 are SGHTA and FQGTGA. The CDR3 spans 15 residues. The CDR3 DNA follows: TGTGCCAGCAGCTTAACGACAGGACCTGGCACTGAAGCTTTCTTT. It is translated as CASSLTTGPGTEAFF.

By share, this clonotype ranks as medium-sized. J is TRBJ2-3 and V is TRBV9, with D unresolved. Between the trimmed V and J ends, which lost 3 bases and 3 bases, there was a span of 14 bases. Germline-derived CDR1 and CDR2 are SGDLS and YYNGEE. The CDR3 consists of 15 residues. The CDR3 DNA reads TGTGCCAGCAGCGCAGACGGAGTCAGGACAGATACGCAGTATTTT. Translating it yields CASSADGVRTDTQYF.

Ten or more counts support this clonotype. The chain couples TRBV20-1 to TRBJ1-5; 9 bases fit TRBD1. The CDR3 length is 16 residues. Germline V gives CDR1 DFQATT, CDR2 SNEGSKA (reference sequence). V trimming: 3 bases; J trimming: 3 bases; junction bases outside the gene matches: 9. The CDR3 is CSASPGTGPSNQPQHF. The CDR3 DNA follows: TGCAGTGCTAGTCCCGGGACAGGGCCCTCCAATCAGCCCCAGCATTTT.

At least ten counts were recorded for this clonotype. The rearrangement links TRBV5-1 to TRBJ2-7; 8 bases are shared with TRBD2. The CDR3 has 14 residues. Trimming removed 5 bases from V and 7 bases from J; junction bases left unmatched: 11. From germline, CDR1 is SGHRS and CDR2 YFSETQ. CDR3 region: CASRRTSSPKEQYF. The DNA of the CDR3 is TGCGCCAGCAGGAGGACTAGCTCCCCGAAGGAGCAGTACTTC.

This clonotype was counted at least ten times. This sequence joins TRBV7-9 and TRBJ1-5, with no clear D. Germline values: CDR1 SEHNR, CDR2 FQNEAQ (reference sequence). This CDR3 region has 12 residues. Trimming removed 5 bases at V and 10 bases at J, with 12 bases between. The CDR3 spells CASSDSRGPQHF. The DNA for the CDR3 is TGTGCCAGCAGCGATTCCAGAGGACCCCAGCATTTT.

Relative to its sample, this clonotype is medium-sized. The chain links TRBV5-1 to TRBJ2-2, with 7 positions matching TRBD1. J lost 6 bases, V lost 0 bases, and 5 bases had no gene match. The CDR3 loop spans 15 amino acids. The germline V gene has CDR1 SGHRS and CDR2 YFSETQ. DNA of the CDR3: TGCGCCAGCAGCTTGGAACAGGGGAAGGCCGGGGAGCTGTTTTTT. It yields the protein CASSLEQGKAGELFF.

This clonotype is labeled medium-sized. The chain is built from TRBV5-6 and TRBJ1-2; no clear D gene. From germline, CDR1 is SGHDT and CDR2 YYEEEE. There are 13 residues in the CDR3. V lost 1 base to trimming and J lost 3 bases, with 7 bases between them. The CDR3 spells CASSLLDDYGYTF. DNA of the CDR3: TGTGCCAGCAGCTTGTTGGATGACTATGGCTACACCTTC.

This clonotype is classed as medium-sized. The chain joins TRBV5-5 to TRBJ1-1; no definite D call. The CDR3 has 11 residues. Germline CDR1 is SGHKS and CDR2 is YYEKEE (reference sequence). V shed 4 bases and J shed 0 bases, with 1 base lying between them. The CDR3 is CASSMNTEAFF. The CDR3 DNA follows: TGTGCCAGCAGCATGAACACTGAAGCTTTCTTT.

The chain uses TRBV20-1 and TRBJ1-2; D is ambiguous. CDR1 and CDR2 from the germline V gene are DFQATT and SNEGSKA (reference sequence). Trimming cost V 3 bases and J 7 bases, with 9 bases left between them. CDR3 size: 11 residues. CDR3 in DNA: TGCAGTGCTAGTCCCCCCGGTGGCTACACCTTC. As protein: CSASPPGGYTF.

This clonotype was counted many times. The J gene is TRBJ1-1, the V gene TRBV6-6; D unresolved. The germline V gene has CDR1 MNHNY and CDR2 SVGAGI (reference sequence). V shed 6 bases and J shed 14 bases, with 16 bases lying between them. This CDR3 has 11 residues. The CDR3 sequence is CASRVERELFF. The CDR3 nucleotides read TGTGCCAGCAGAGTGGAGAGAGAGTTATTCTTT.

This clonotype showed up many times. The chain has TRBV3-1 and TRBJ2-1; D remains unclear. The CDR3 has 13 amino acids. CDR1 is LGHDT, CDR2 YNNKEL, per germline (reference sequence). The V end was cut by 1 base, the J end by 10 bases, with 11 bases between. The CDR3 DNA reads as TGTGCCAGCAGCCAAGTGGGCTTAGGCGAGCAGTTCTTC. This encodes CASSQVGLGEQFF.

This clonotype was seen at least ten times. The J gene is TRBJ1-3, the V gene TRBV9; unclear D gene. The CDR3 has 14 residues. The germline V gene has CDR1 SGDLS and CDR2 YYNGEE. V was pared by 4 bases and J by 3 bases, with 11 bases between. CDR3: CASSTPGRGNTIYF. The CDR3 nucleotides read TGTGCCAGCAGCACTCCGGGCCGTGGAAACACCATATATTTT.

In this sample, this clonotype turned up many times. The chain joins TRBV30 to TRBJ2-7; tentative D call: TRBD2 (5 bases). Trimming removed 3 bases at V and 8 bases at J, with 11 bases between. The germline CDR1 and CDR2 sequences are GTSNPN and SVGIG (reference sequence). The CDR3 runs to 11 residues. The CDR3 here is CAWSGPGKQYF. Written as DNA, the CDR3 is TGTGCCTGGAGCGGACCGGGAAAGCAGTACTTC.

Note on this clonotype: A read error may produce the germline difference seen at one junction end. This sequence joins TRBV29-1 and TRBJ2-1; D is uncertain. There are 14 residues in the CDR3. Per the germline V gene, CDR1 is SQVTM and CDR2 is ANQGSEA. CDR3 in amino acids: CSVAMLSSYIEQFF. The DNA for the CDR3 is TGCAGCGTTGCAATGTTGAGCTCCTACATTGAGCAGTTCTTC.

This clonotype is termed medium-sized. The chain is built from TRBV5-5 and TRBJ2-6; D is possibly TRBD2 (5 bases). The CDR3 length is 15 residues. Trimming cost V 0 bases and J 2 bases, with 6 bases left between them. From germline, CDR1 is SGHKS and CDR2 YYEKEE (reference sequence). The DNA of the CDR3 is TGTGCCAGCAGCTTGGGAGGGACTGGGGCCAACGTCCTGACTTTC. As protein: CASSLGGTGANVLTF.

This clonotype is categorized as medium-sized. The chain links TRBV6-6 to TRBJ1-5; D is ambiguous. The germline V gene has CDR1 MNHNY and CDR2 SVGAGI (reference sequence). Trimming removed 6 bases at V and 0 bases at J, with 12 bases between. The CDR3 spans 15 residues. In DNA form, the CDR3 reads TGTGCCAGCAGGGGCCTGTCGGGTAGCAATCAGCCCCAGCATTTT. Translation: CASRGLSGSNQPQHF.

This clonotype rates as medium-sized (0.01 to 0.1%). The V gene is TRBV5-1, the J gene TRBJ2-1; 11 bases line up with TRBD2. This CDR3 comprises 14 residues. Trimming removed 4 bases from V and 5 bases from J; junction bases left unmatched: 2. CDR1 is SGHRS, CDR2 YFSETQ, per germline. The CDR3 DNA reads TGCGCCAGCAGCACTAGCGGGGGCAACAATGAGCAGTTCTTC. This gives the protein CASSTSGGNNEQFF.

This clonotype was seen many times. This sequence joins TRBV1 and TRBJ1-3. TRBV1 is flagged as a pseudogene. The CDR3 loop spans 16 amino acids. The CDR3 loop reads CTSSEDCNSSGNTIYF. Written as DNA, the CDR3 is TGCACCAGCAGCGAAGACTGTAATAGCTCTGGAAACACCATATATTTT.